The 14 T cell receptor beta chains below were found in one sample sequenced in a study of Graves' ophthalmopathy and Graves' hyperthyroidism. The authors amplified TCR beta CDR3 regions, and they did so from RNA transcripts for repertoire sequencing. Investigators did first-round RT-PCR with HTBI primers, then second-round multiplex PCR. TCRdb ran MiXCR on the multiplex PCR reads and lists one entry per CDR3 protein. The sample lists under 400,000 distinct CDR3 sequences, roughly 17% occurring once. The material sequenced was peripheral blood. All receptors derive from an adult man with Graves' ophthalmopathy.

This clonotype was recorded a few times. The CDR3 loop reads CASSQDRYANTGELFF. The CDR3 DNA follows: TGCGCCAGCAGCCAAGATCGGTACGCGAACACCGGGGAGCTGTTTTTT. The chain uses TRBV4-1 and TRBJ2-2; no reliable D call. CDR1 and CDR2 (germline): MGHRA, YSYEKL. Trimming pared 0 bases from V and 0 bases from J, leaving 8 bases between. CDR3 size: 16 residues.

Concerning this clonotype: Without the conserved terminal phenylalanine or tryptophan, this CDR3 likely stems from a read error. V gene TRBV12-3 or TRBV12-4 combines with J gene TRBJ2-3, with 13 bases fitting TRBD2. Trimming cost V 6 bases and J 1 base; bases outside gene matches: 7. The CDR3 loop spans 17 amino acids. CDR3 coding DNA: TGTGCCAGCAGGGGACTAGCGGGACCCCTAGGCACAGATACGCAGTATTAT. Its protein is CASRGLAGPLGTDTQYY.

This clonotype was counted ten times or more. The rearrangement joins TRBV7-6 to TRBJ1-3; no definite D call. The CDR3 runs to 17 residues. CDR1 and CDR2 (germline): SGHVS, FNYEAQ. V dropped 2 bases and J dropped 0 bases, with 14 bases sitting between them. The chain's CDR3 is CASSLRTRDPSGNTIYF. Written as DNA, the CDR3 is TGTGCCAGCAGCTTAAGGACCCGAGACCCCTCTGGAAACACCATATATTTT.

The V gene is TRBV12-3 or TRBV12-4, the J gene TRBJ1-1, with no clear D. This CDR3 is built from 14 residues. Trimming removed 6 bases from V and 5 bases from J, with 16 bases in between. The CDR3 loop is CASSGSRGLTEAFF. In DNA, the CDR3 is TGTGCCAGCAGCGGCAGTCGGGGTTTGACTGAAGCTTTCTTT.

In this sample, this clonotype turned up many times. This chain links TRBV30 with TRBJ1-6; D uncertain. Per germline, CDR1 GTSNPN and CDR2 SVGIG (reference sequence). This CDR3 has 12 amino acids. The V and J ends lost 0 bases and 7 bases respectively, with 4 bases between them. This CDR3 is CAWSVGNSPLHF. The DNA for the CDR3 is TGTGCCTGGAGTGTTGGAAATTCACCCCTCCACTTT.

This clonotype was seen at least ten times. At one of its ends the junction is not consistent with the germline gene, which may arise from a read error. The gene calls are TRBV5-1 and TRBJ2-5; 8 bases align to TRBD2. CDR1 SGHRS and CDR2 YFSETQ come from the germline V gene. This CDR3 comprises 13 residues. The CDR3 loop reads CASSLVAGETQYF. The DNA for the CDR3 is TGTGCCAGCAGCTTGGTAGCGGGGGAGACCCAGTACTTC.

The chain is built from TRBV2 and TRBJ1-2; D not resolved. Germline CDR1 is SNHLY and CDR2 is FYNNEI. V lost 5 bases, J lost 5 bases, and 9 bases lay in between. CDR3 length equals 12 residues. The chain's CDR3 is CASSPEEYGYTF. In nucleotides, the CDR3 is TGTGCCAGCAGTCCCGAAGAATATGGCTACACCTTC. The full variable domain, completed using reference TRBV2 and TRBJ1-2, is EPEVTQTPSHQVTQMGQEVILRCVPISNHLYFYWYRQILGQKVEFLVSFYNNEISEKSEIFDDQFSVERPDGSNFTLKIRSTKLEDSAMYFCASSPEEYGYTFGSGTRLTVV.

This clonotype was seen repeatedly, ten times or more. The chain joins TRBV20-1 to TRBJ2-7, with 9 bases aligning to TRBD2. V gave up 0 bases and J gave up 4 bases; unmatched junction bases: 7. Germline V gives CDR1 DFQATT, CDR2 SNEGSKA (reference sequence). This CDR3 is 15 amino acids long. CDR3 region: CSARDRVAGVYEQYF. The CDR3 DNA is TGCAGTGCTAGAGATAGAGTAGCGGGAGTATACGAGCAGTACTTC.

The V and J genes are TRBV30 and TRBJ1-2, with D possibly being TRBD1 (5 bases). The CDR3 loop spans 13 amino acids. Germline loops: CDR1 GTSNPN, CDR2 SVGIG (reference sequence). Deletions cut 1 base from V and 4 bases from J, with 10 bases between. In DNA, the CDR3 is TGTGCCTGGAGTGGAGGGGCCGGCTATGGCTACACCTTC. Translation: CAWSGGAGYGYTF.

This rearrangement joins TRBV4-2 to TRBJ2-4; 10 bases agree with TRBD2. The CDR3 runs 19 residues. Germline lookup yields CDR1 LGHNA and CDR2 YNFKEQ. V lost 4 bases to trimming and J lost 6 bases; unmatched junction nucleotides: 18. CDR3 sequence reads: CASSRTALAGEEWGNIQYF. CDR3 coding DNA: TGTGCCAGCAGCCGGACCGCGCTAGCGGGAGAAGAATGGGGAAACATTCAGTACTTC.

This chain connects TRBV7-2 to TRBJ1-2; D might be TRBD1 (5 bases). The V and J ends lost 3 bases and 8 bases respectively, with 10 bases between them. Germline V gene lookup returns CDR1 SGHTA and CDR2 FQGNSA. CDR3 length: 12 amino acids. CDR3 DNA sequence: TGTGCCAGCAGCTTCAGGACAAGCGGCTACACCTTC. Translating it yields CASSFRTSGYTF.

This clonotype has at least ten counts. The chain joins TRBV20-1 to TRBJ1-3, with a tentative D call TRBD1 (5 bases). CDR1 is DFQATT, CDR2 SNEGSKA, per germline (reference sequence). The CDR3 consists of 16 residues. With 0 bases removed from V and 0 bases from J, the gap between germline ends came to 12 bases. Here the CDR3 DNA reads TGCAGTGCTAGAGACACCGGGACTGCCTCTGGAAACACCATATATTTT. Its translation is CSARDTGTASGNTIYF.

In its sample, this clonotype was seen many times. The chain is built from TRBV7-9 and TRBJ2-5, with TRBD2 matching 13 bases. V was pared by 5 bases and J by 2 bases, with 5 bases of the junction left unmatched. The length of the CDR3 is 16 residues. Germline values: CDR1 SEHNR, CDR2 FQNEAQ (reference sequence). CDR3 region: CASSPGLAGPQETQYF. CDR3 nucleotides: TGTGCCAGCAGCCCGGGACTAGCGGGGCCACAAGAGACCCAGTACTTC.

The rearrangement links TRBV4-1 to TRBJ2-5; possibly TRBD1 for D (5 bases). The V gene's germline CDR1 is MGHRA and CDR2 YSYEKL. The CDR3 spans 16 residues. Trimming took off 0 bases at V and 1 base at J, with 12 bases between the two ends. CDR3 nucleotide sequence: TGCGCCAGCAGCCAAGAATGGTCAGGGTCCCAAGAGACCCAGTACTTC. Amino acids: CASSQEWSGSQETQYF.